This entry lists 19 T cell receptor beta chains sequenced from one sample in a study of cytomegalovirus exposure and HLA in healthy donors. The PCR contained 60 Vbeta and 13 Jbeta primers. Some clones are missing from TCRdb's copy, which holds only in-frame ones; the method was immunoSEQ multiplex PCR. The sample lists 180,000 or so clones; around 80% were seen once. Sequencing was performed on PBMCs. The receptors here all came from a woman in her 30s in good health and CMV-seronegative.

The rearrangement joins TRBV30 to TRBJ1-2; D remains ambiguous. Per germline, CDR1 GTSNPN and CDR2 SVGIG (reference sequence). The CDR3 is 13 residues long. V was pared by 0 bases and J by 9 bases, with 14 bases between. In nucleotides, the CDR3 is TGTGCCTGGAGTGTGTCGGGTAAGAAGAGCTACACCTTC. Amino acid sequence: CAWSVSGKKSYTF.

The J gene is TRBJ1-1, the V gene TRBV4-2; a possible D gene is TRBD1 (6 bases). Germline loops: CDR1 LGHNA, CDR2 YNFKEQ. This CDR3 region has 18 residues. Trimming stripped 0 bases from V and 1 base from J, with 18 bases between. The CDR3 protein is CASSQDLGTTRRNTEAFF. The CDR3, as DNA: TGTGCCAGCAGCCAAGATCTTGGGACAACTCGAAGGAACACTGAAGCTTTCTTT.

This clone was observed a few times. The CDR3, as DNA: TGTGCCAGCAGGTCCCCCGGGGGTTTGAGGTACGAGCAGTACTTC. It yields the protein CASRSPGGLRYEQYF. The chain joins TRBV9 to TRBJ2-7; weak D call: TRBD2 (6 bases). The CDR3 length is 15 residues. V lost 5 bases and J lost 4, with 19 bases in between. In germline, CDR1 is SGDLS, CDR2 YYNGEE.

This clone was seen a few times. The rearrangement joins TRBV7-2 to TRBJ2-6, with D possibly TRBD1 on 7 matching bases. The CDR3 length is 20 residues. V lost 0 bases and J lost 2, with 20 bases in between. Germline V lookup: CDR1 SGHTA, CDR2 FQGNSA. The CDR3 region is CASSLAIWTGGEAGANVLTF. CDR3 bases: TGTGCCAGCAGCTTAGCAATTTGGACAGGTGGGGAGGCTGGGGCCAACGTCCTGACTTTC.

The chain recombines TRBV6-5 with TRBJ2-1, with TRBD2 identical over 10 bases. The CDR3 has 15 amino acids. The germline gives CDR1 MNHEY, CDR2 SVGAGI. V was clipped by 5 bases and J by 3 bases; unmatched bases: 4. The CDR3 region is CASSVGLAVYNEQFF. The CDR3 DNA sequence: TGTGCCAGCAGTGTCGGACTAGCGGTCTACAATGAGCAGTTCTTC.

DNA for the CDR3: TGTGCCAGCAGGGCTACTAGCGGGGGGTCCGGCGGGGAGCTGTTTTTT. Protein sequence: CASRATSGGSGGELFF. The chain recombines TRBV2 with TRBJ2-2, with 12 bases aligning to TRBD2. The CDR3 runs to 16 residues. CDR1 and CDR2 (germline): SNHLY, FYNNEI. V lost 6 bases, J lost 7 bases, and 9 bases stayed unmatched.

The chain couples TRBV5-1 to TRBJ2-3; 9 positions agree with TRBD1. With V trimmed by 1 base and J by 4 bases, 16 bases remained unmatched. Germline V CDR1 and CDR2: SGHRS, YFSETQ. The CDR3 sequence is 19 residues long. CDR3 sequence reads: CASSLKQGAGLFGADTQYF. The CDR3 DNA follows: TGCGCCAGCAGCTTGAAACAGGGGGCCGGGTTGTTTGGTGCAGATACGCAGTATTTT. Filled out from reference TRBV5-1 and TRBJ2-3, the complete variable domain reads KAGVTQTPRYLIKTRGQQVTLSCSPISGHRSVSWYQQTPGQGLQFLFEYFSETQRNKGNFPGRFSGRQFSNSRSEMNVSTLELGDSALYLCASSLKQGAGLFGADTQYFGPGTRLTVL.

The CDR3 DNA reads TGTGCCAGCAGCCTGGGGAGGCGGGGGGCCCCCACAGATACGCAGTATTTT. Its protein product is CASSLGRRGAPTDTQYF. This rearrangement joins TRBV4-2 to TRBJ2-3, with TRBD2 identical over 8 bases. Losses at the gene ends were 4 bases for V and 2 bases for J; bases not matched to a gene: 11. CDR1 is LGHNA and CDR2 is YNFKEQ in the germline V gene. The CDR3 runs 17 residues.

The chain employs TRBV7-9 and TRBJ1-6, with D perhaps matching TRBD1 (6 bases). CDR1 and CDR2 (germline): SEHNR, FQNEAQ (reference sequence). V was pared by 1 base and J by 8 bases, with 6 bases between. This CDR3 comprises 13 residues. The CDR3 region has the DNA TGTGCCAGCAGCTTAGAGGGGGATTCACCCCTCCACTTT. Translation gives CASSLEGDSPLHF.

The V call is TRBV7-8, the J call TRBJ2-7; TRBD1 matches at 7 bases. V shed 5 bases, J shed 2 bases, and the junction held 9 bases outside the gene matches. Germline CDR1 is SGHVS and CDR2 is FQNEAQ. This CDR3 is 15 amino acids long. CDR3 sequence (DNA): TGTGCCAGCAGCCCCACGGGGACAGACCCCTACGAGCAGTACTTC. This gives the protein CASSPTGTDPYEQYF.

The rearrangement links TRBV19 to TRBJ1-1; D unclear. The ends were cut back, 3 bases at V and 0 bases at J, with 8 bases in the middle. This CDR3 region has 14 residues. CDR1 and CDR2 from the germline V gene are LNHDA and SQIVND (reference sequence). CDR3 sequence: CASSISRLNTEAFF. The CDR3 region has the DNA TGTGCCAGTAGTATTAGCCGATTGAACACTGAAGCTTTCTTT.

This clone was recorded a few times. The chain links TRBV6-4 to TRBJ2-3, with 11 bases identical to TRBD2. There are 16 residues in the CDR3. Germline V gives CDR1 MRHNA, CDR2 SNTAGT. After removal of 4 bases from V and 3 bases from J, the junction contained 6 bases not matched to a gene. The CDR3 coding sequence is TGTGCCAGCAGTGTCCTAGCGGGGGGCTCTACAGATACGCAGTATTTT. Translating it yields CASSVLAGGSTDTQYF.

The chain joins TRBV12-5 to TRBJ1-2, with TRBD1 matching 9 bases. This CDR3 is built from 13 residues. V lost 6 bases to trimming and J lost 6 bases; unmatched junction nucleotides: 5. Germline-derived CDR1 and CDR2 are LGHNT and FRNRAP. The CDR3 loop reads CASGPDRGDGYTF. For the CDR3, the DNA is TGTGCTAGTGGCCCGGACAGGGGTGATGGCTACACCTTC.

The V gene is TRBV4-1, the J gene TRBJ1-2; D gene ambiguous. CDR1 MGHRA and CDR2 YSYEKL come from the germline V gene. V was pared by 0 bases and J by 4 bases, with 15 bases between. This CDR3 comprises 16 residues. This chain's CDR3 is CASSQDRISGGYGYTF. The CDR3 nucleotides read TGCGCCAGCAGCCAAGATCGGATCAGCGGCGGCTATGGCTACACCTTC.

This sequence joins TRBV19 and TRBJ2-3; TRBD1 matches 8 bases. The CDR3 consists of 15 residues. Germline V gene sequence: CDR1 LNHDA, CDR2 SQIVND (reference sequence). The V gene end was trimmed by 8 bases and the J gene end by 0 bases; junction bases not matched to a gene: 7. This CDR3 is CASASGGYSTDTQYF. The CDR3 DNA is TGTGCCAGTGCCTCAGGGGGCTATAGCACAGATACGCAGTATTTT.

This chain uses TRBV9 with TRBJ2-5, with TRBD1 matching 8 bases. The CDR3 sequence is 17 residues long. Germline V CDR1 and CDR2: SGDLS, YYNGEE. V was pared by 4 bases and J by 2 bases, with 13 bases of the junction left unmatched. CDR3 region: CASSPQGDLLLQETQYF. DNA of the CDR3: TGTGCCAGCAGCCCACAGGGGGACCTTTTACTGCAAGAGACCCAGTACTTC.

The chain couples TRBV29-1 to TRBJ2-7, with D perhaps TRBD1 (6 bases). Deletions cut 1 base from V and 1 base from J, with 20 bases between. CDR3 size: 17 residues. CDR1 and CDR2 (germline): SQVTM, ANQGSEA. In DNA, the CDR3 is TGCAGCGTTGAAGTCGAGCTTGGAGACAGGTTTTCCTACGAGCAGTACTTC. It is translated as CSVEVELGDRFSYEQYF.

This chain links TRBV19 with TRBJ2-2; 9 bases align to TRBD1. Trimming cost V 5 bases and J 5 bases; bases outside gene matches: 3. CDR3 length equals 14 residues. Germline CDR1 reads LNHDA; CDR2 reads SQIVND (reference sequence). CDR3 sequence reads: CASSAGTGTGELFF. The CDR3 DNA is TGTGCCAGTAGTGCTGGGACAGGGACCGGGGAGCTGTTTTTT. Looking up the rest from reference TRBV19 and TRBJ2-2 gives the full variable domain: DGGITQSPKYLFRKEGQNVTLSCEQNLNHDAMYWYRQDPGQGLRLIYYSQIVNDFQKGDIAEGYSVSREKKESFPLTVTSAQKNPTAFYLCASSAGTGTGELFFGEGSRLTVL.

This clone was detected once. V and J are TRBV5-4 and TRBJ1-1; D unclear. Germline assignment: CDR1 SGHNT and CDR2 YYREEE (reference sequence). Trimming left V 4 bases short and J 5 bases short, with 18 bases between. This CDR3 spans 15 amino acids. This chain's CDR3 is CASSLDSGGETEAFF. The CDR3 DNA sequence: TGTGCCAGCAGCCTAGACTCAGGCGGGGAGACTGAAGCTTTCTTT.